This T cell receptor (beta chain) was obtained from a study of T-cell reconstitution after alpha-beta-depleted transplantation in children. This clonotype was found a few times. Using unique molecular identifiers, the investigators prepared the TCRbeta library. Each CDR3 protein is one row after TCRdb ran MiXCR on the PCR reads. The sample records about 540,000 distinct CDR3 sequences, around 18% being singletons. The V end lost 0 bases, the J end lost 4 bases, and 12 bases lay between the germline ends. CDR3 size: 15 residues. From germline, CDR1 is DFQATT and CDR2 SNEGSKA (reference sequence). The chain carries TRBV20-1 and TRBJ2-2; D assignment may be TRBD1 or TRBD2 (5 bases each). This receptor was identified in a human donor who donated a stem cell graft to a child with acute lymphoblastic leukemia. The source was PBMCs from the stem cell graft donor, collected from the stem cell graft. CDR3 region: CSARDLGTITGELFF. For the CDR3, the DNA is TGCAGTGCTAGAGATCTCGGGACCATCACCGGGGAGCTGTTTTTT.